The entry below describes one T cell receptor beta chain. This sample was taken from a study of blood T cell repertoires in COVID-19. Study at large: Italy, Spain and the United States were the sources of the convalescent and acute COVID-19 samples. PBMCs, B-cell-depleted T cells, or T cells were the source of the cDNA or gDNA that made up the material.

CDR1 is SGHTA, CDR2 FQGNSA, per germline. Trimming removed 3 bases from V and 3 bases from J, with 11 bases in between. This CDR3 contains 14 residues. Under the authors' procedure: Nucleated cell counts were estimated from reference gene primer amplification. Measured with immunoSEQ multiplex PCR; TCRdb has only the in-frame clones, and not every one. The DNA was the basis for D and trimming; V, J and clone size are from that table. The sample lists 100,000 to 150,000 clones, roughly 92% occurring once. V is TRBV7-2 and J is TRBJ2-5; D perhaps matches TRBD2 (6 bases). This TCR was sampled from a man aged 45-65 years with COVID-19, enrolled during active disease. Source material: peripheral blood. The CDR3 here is CASSLGRFEETQYF. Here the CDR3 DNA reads TGTGCCAGCAGCTTGGGGAGGTTTGAAGAGACCCAGTACTTC. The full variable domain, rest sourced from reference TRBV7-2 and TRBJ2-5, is GAGVSQSPSNKVTEKGKDVELRCDPISGHTALYWYRQSLGQGLEFLIYFQGNSAPDKSGLPSDRFSAERTGGSVSTLTIQRTQQEDSAVYLCASSLGRFEETQYFGPGTRLLVL.